This T cell receptor (beta chain) is from a study of shared clonotypes between healthy human individuals. Original data processing: Filtering was not the same, since immunoSEQ gave junction-only sequences without quality scores. Sequencing was performed with immunoSEQ multiplex PCR; in TCRdb, only in-frame clones are kept and a portion is missing. Clone size and the V and J calls come from that table; the DNA yielded D and trimming. The sample includes some 2,100,000 clones, about 92% seen only once; the top ten take roughly 1.7%. Study observations and caveats: A handful of donors had around 5% of their naive CD4 clonotypes in common.

Only CD45RO-negative cells positively selected for CCR7 counted as naive CD8 cells, so terminally differentiated effector memory CD45RA+ cells were excluded. Donors were healthy HIV-negative adults without recent acute infections or vaccinations. V was clipped by 0 bases and J by 7 bases, with 12 bases between them. The CDR3 extends over 14 amino acids. Looked up from germline, CDR1 is SGHAT and CDR2 is FQNNGV. To note about this clone: What it binds is unknown.

The sample consisted of naive CD8+ T cells from PBMCs. This TCR came from a man aged 18 to 30 in good health. Some clones in this sample may be carry-over from other donors' samples. The V gene is TRBV11-2, the J gene TRBJ1-1; no reliable D call. CDR3 residues: CASSLDEGVNEAFF. CDR3 nucleotide sequence: TGTGCCAGCAGCTTAGACGAAGGAGTGAATGAAGCTTTCTTT. Full variable domain (rest looked up from reference TRBV11-2 and TRBJ1-1): EAGVAQSPRYKIIEKRQSVAFWCNPISGHATLYWYQQILGQGPKLLIQFQNNGVVDDSQLPKDRFSAERLKGVDSTLKIQPAKLEDSAVYLCASSLDEGVNEAFFGQGTRLTVV.